This T cell receptor (beta chain) was sequenced for a study of T cell clonality in common variable immunodeficiency. Study observations and caveats: CVID subjects had higher TCRbeta clonality than healthy controls, most marked in about a third. Reportedly, TCR beta sequences from common variable immunodeficiency showed fewer deletions and N-nucleotide insertions.

V gave up 2 bases and J gave up 7 bases, with 6 bases separating them. This CDR3 is built from 12 residues. Per the germline V gene, CDR1 is KGHSH and CDR2 is LQKENI. This clone is medium-sized by share. Its antigen is unidentified. The read halts 3 residues ahead of the CDR3 end, with the missing end drawn from the germline J gene. The data were produced by immunoSEQ multiplex PCR, yet TCRdb's version contains in-frame clones alone and is incomplete. This sample includes about 16,000 clones with no singletons; its ten biggest clones take up 13% to 15%. The chain employs TRBV18 and TRBJ2-1, with D unclear. Material: peripheral blood mononuclear cells. The receptor was isolated from a human donor with common variable immunodeficiency. CDR3 loop: CASSPGLNEQFF. The covered CDR3 bases are TGTGCCAGCTCACCAGGGCTGAATGAG.